These 12 T cell receptor beta chains were sequenced from one sample in a study of blood T cell repertoires in COVID-19. TCRdb's copy holds only in-frame clones and misses some; the assay was immunoSEQ multiplex PCR. The sample lists 200,000 or so clones, 70% to 90% occurring once. Sequenced: peripheral blood. These receptors all stem from a man aged 45-65 years who had recovered from COVID-19.

This rearrangement joins TRBV6-1 to TRBJ1-5, with TRBD1 matching over 8 bases. The CDR3 loop spans 15 amino acids. The ends lost 2 bases at V and 7 bases at J; junction bases unmatched: 7. CDR1 and CDR2 from the germline V gene are MNHNS and SASEGT. The CDR3, as DNA: TGTGCCAGCAGTGAAAAACAGGGGGTTGGGCAGCCCCAGCATTTT. Its protein product is CASSEKQGVGQPQHF.

The chain employs TRBV18 and TRBJ2-5, with 9 bases that match TRBD1. CDR3 size: 15 residues. The junction had 5 bases not matched to a gene; V was cut back by 0 bases and J by 6 bases. CDR1 is KGHSH and CDR2 is LQKENI in the germline V gene. CDR3 sequence (DNA): TGTGCCAGCTCACCACCGGGACAGGGCCCTAAGACCCAGTACTTC. Protein sequence: CASSPPGQGPKTQYF.

The chain recombines TRBV2 with TRBJ1-1; 7 bases match TRBD1. Germline V gene data show CDR1 as SNHLY and CDR2 as FYNNEI. The CDR3 contains 14 residues. Trimming took 3 bases from V and 5 from J; bases not matched to a gene: 6. Here the CDR3 reads CASSDPGGGTEAFF. The CDR3 DNA reads as TGTGCCAGCAGTGATCCAGGGGGTGGGACTGAAGCTTTCTTT.

The chain links TRBV30 to TRBJ2-3, with D unresolved. The V gene lost 5 bases and the J gene lost 1 base, with 7 bases spanning the gap. CDR1 and CDR2 from the germline V gene are GTSNPN and SVGIG (reference sequence). CDR3 length: 12 amino acids. The CDR3 loop reads CAWDRGTDTQYF. The CDR3 bases are TGTGCCTGGGATAGAGGCACAGATACGCAGTATTTT.

Of note for this clone: At the DNA level, this CDR3 is encoded by other sequences in the same sample as well. J is TRBJ1-5 and V is TRBV18, with D perhaps TRBD1 (6 bases). From germline, CDR1 is KGHSH and CDR2 LQKENI. There are 15 residues in the CDR3. Trimming left V 2 bases short and J 6 bases short, with 14 bases between. The CDR3 DNA sequence: TGTGCCAGCTCACCAAAAGTGGGGGCCGGTCAGCCCCAGCATTTT. Protein: CASSPKVGAGQPQHF.

The chain has TRBV29-1 and TRBJ1-4; D is uncertain. CDR1 is SQVTM, CDR2 ANQGSEA, per germline. Trimming removed 4 bases from V and 0 bases from J, with 6 bases in between. The CDR3 totals 13 residues. The CDR3 is CSVASTTNEKLFF. CDR3 bases: TGCAGCGTTGCCAGTACAACTAATGAAAAACTGTTTTTT.

J is TRBJ1-5 and V is TRBV18, with D possibly TRBD1 on 6 matching bases. The V end was cut by 8 bases, the J end by 3 bases, with 11 bases between. Germline V gene data show CDR1 as KGHSH and CDR2 as LQKENI. This CDR3 is 13 amino acids long. CDR3 in amino acids: CASGRDNNQPQHF. The CDR3, as DNA: TGTGCCAGCGGCCGGGACAACAATCAGCCCCAGCATTTT.

The chain combines TRBV29-1 with TRBJ1-4; a weak D match, TRBD1 (5 bases). The V gene's germline CDR1 is SQVTM and CDR2 ANQGSEA. The CDR3 is 12 amino acids. Trimming took 6 bases from V and 7 from J, leaving 12 bases between them. The chain's CDR3 is CSVDSPPEKLFF. DNA for the CDR3: TGCAGCGTAGACAGCCCACCTGAAAAACTGTTTTTT.

This clone is a singleton in its sample. The CDR3 sequence: CASSSDRGSETQYF. The CDR3 coding sequence is TGTGCCAGCAGCTCGGACAGGGGGTCAGAGACCCAGTACTTC. This rearrangement joins TRBV7-2 to TRBJ2-5; 10 bases align to TRBD1. CDR1 SGHTA and CDR2 FQGNSA come from the germline V gene. The trim removed 4 bases at V and 4 bases at J, leaving 3 bases unmatched. The CDR3 is 14 residues long. Based on the CDR3 plus reference TRBV7-2 and TRBJ2-5, the full variable domain is GAGVSQSPSNKVTEKGKDVELRCDPISGHTALYWYRQSLGQGLEFLIYFQGNSAPDKSGLPSDRFSAERTGGSVSTLTIQRTQQEDSAVYLCASSSDRGSETQYFGPGTRLLVL.

The rearrangement uses TRBV3-1 (or the pseudogene TRBV3-2) and TRBJ1-5; 8 nucleotides agree with TRBD1. The CDR3 totals 15 residues. Germline V lookup: CDR1 LGHDT, CDR2 YNNKEL (reference sequence). The V and J ends lost 1 base and 4 bases, in that order; junction bases with no gene match: 3. Here the CDR3 reads CASSQGTGRNQPQHF. The CDR3 DNA follows: TGTGCCAGCAGCCAAGGGACAGGGAGAAATCAGCCCCAGCATTTT.

The genes are TRBV5-4 and TRBJ2-3; 8 bases fit TRBD2. Germline values: CDR1 SGHNT, CDR2 YYREEE (reference sequence). V was pared by 1 base and J by 5 bases, with 9 bases of the junction left unmatched. The CDR3 totals 16 residues. CDR3 protein: CASSLIVTSGIDTQYF. CDR3 DNA sequence: TGTGCCAGCAGCTTGATTGTAACTAGCGGAATAGATACGCAGTATTTT.

The rearrangement links TRBV5-1 to TRBJ2-1, with a weak D call TRBD1 (5 bases). CDR3 length: 16 residues. Germline CDR1 and CDR2: SGHRS and YFSETQ. V lost 2 bases, J lost 2 bases, and 14 bases lay in between. CDR3 sequence: CASSFRAKGPYNEQFF. CDR3 nucleotide sequence: TGCGCCAGCAGCTTCCGCGCCAAGGGGCCCTACAATGAGCAGTTCTTC.